This T cell receptor beta chain was sequenced for a study of shared clonotypes between healthy human individuals. In regard to this clone: As yet, its antigen is unknown.

Repertoires were generated with immunoSEQ multiplex PCR, while TCRdb's copy carries only in-frame clones and drops some. The data hold some 360,000 clones, with around four fifths observed a single time. Per the germline V gene, CDR1 is SGHRS and CDR2 is YFSETQ. This CDR3 has 15 amino acids. Trimming left V 0 bases short and J 2 bases short, with 11 bases between. Overall study findings and caveats: Sorted-subset sequencing was shown by rarefaction to be incomplete despite large depth.

The receptor was derived from a young man in good health. The specimen was memory CD4+ T cells sorted from blood. Subset given: CD45RA-negative fraction. The J gene is TRBJ2-5, the V gene TRBV5-1; tentatively, D is TRBD2 (5 bases). As DNA, the CDR3 is TGCGCCAGCAGCTTGGGTAATTCGGGGCAAGAGACCCAGTACTTC. Its translation is CASSLGNSGQETQYF.